Each of the 15 T cell receptor beta chains below was sequenced from the same sample in a study of shared clonotypes between healthy human individuals (dated by TCRdb to about 2020). To prepare the library, the immunoSEQ multiplex PCR assay was applied. TCRdb obtained this table from immuneACCESS and retained in-frame rearrangements with V and J assigned. These tables miss some clones; where compared with another copy, unresolved V genes account for less than half of the shortfall, and the remainder is unexplained. This sample comprises 1.5 million to 1.9 million clones, around 98% of them detected only once. Of the sample, about 0.45% is held by the ten largest clones. The source material was naive CD4+ T cells sorted from blood. In the paper's terms, the cell subset or site label means: CD45RA+ positively selected. The source of these receptors is a man aged 25-45 years in good health.

The chain couples TRBV18 to TRBJ2-7; no definite D call. CDR3 length: 12 residues. Between the trimmed V and J ends, which lost 4 bases and 3 bases, there was a span of 7 bases. From germline, CDR1 is KGHSH and CDR2 LQKENI. The CDR3 bases are TGTGCCAGCTCACGGGCGAACTACGAGCAGTACTTC. Protein sequence: CASSRANYEQYF.

The chain combines TRBV2 with TRBJ2-5, with 11 bases matching TRBD2. The trim removed 6 bases at V and 4 bases at J, leaving 1 base unmatched. CDR3 length equals 13 residues. CDR1 is SNHLY and CDR2 is FYNNEI in the germline V gene. The CDR3 sequence: CASSGTSGETQYF. CDR3 DNA sequence: TGTGCCAGCAGCGGGACTAGCGGAGAGACCCAGTACTTC.

This chain joins TRBV19 and TRBJ2-3; D uncertain. The CDR3 sequence is 14 residues long. V was cut by 0 bases and J by 6 bases, with 10 bases left in between. Per germline, CDR1 LNHDA and CDR2 SQIVND (reference sequence). The CDR3 region is CASSIDFTVDTQYF. DNA of the CDR3: TGTGCCAGTAGTATAGATTTTACAGTCGATACGCAGTATTTT.

This sequence joins TRBV7-2 and TRBJ2-1; D remains ambiguous. The V and J ends lost 5 bases and 5 bases respectively, with 4 bases between them. Germline V CDR1 and CDR2: SGHTA, FQGNSA. The CDR3 loop spans 11 amino acids. The DNA of the CDR3 is TGTGCCAGCAGCCCGGACAATGAGCAGTTCTTC. This sequence encodes CASSPDNEQFF.

This chain connects TRBV2 to TRBJ1-5, with D hard to call. This CDR3 is built from 15 residues. Trimming shortened V by 1 base and J by 1 base, and 8 bases separated the two germline ends. The germline V gene has CDR1 SNHLY and CDR2 FYNNEI. The CDR3 nucleotides are TGTGCCAGCAGTGAAGACCAGATAAGCAATCAGCCCCAGCATTTT. This gives the protein CASSEDQISNQPQHF.

This chain joins TRBV11-2 and TRBJ1-1; D is unclear. Germline values: CDR1 SGHAT, CDR2 FQNNGV. CDR3 size: 13 residues. V was cut by 2 bases and J by 6 bases, with 10 bases left in between. This CDR3 reads CASSLSRVAEAFF. The DNA of the CDR3 is TGTGCCAGCAGCTTATCAAGGGTCGCTGAAGCTTTCTTT.

V and J are TRBV28 and TRBJ1-2; D is unresolved. The CDR3 length is 15 residues. Deletions cut 3 bases from V and 0 bases from J, with 11 bases between. In germline, CDR1 is MDHEN, CDR2 SYDVKM. In nucleotides, the CDR3 is TGTGCCAGCAGTTTCGTGCGTAGAGCTAACTATGGCTACACCTTC. It translates to CASSFVRRANYGYTF.

V usage is TRBV12-5 and J usage is TRBJ1-3, with 8 nucleotides matching TRBD1. V shed 1 base, J shed 3 bases, and the junction held 2 bases outside the gene matches. This CDR3 is 15 amino acids long. CDR1 and CDR2 from the germline V gene are LGHNT and FRNRAP. The CDR3 sequence is CASGLGTGGGNTIYF. The CDR3 DNA reads as TGTGCTAGTGGTTTGGGAACAGGGGGTGGAAACACCATATATTTT.

The chain recombines TRBV19 with TRBJ1-1; possible D gene TRBD1, 5 bases. This CDR3 is 15 amino acids long. CDR1 is LNHDA, CDR2 SQIVND, per germline (reference sequence). V gave up 4 bases and J gave up 0 bases, with 12 bases separating them. DNA for the CDR3: TGTGCCAGTAGTACCGTCAGGGTGGTGAACACTGAAGCTTTCTTT. This encodes CASSTVRVVNTEAFF.

A word on this clone: Other DNA sequences in this specimen translate into the identical CDR3. This chain uses TRBV18 with TRBJ2-5; 7 nucleotides align to TRBD1. The V and J ends lost 3 bases and 2 bases, in that order; junction bases with no gene match: 3. CDR1 is KGHSH and CDR2 is LQKENI in the germline V gene. The CDR3 extends over 14 amino acids. In DNA, the CDR3 is TGTGCCAGCTCACCTGGGACAGCTCAAGAGACCCAGTACTTC. Amino acid sequence: CASSPGTAQETQYF.

This clone was counted once. CDR3 DNA: TGTGCCAGCAGCACCGCAGACAGAGGAAACACCATATATTTT. As protein: CASSTADRGNTIYF. The chain couples TRBV9 to TRBJ1-3, with TRBD1 as a possible D gene (5 bases). V shed 4 bases and J shed 4 bases, with 12 bases lying between them. The germline CDR1 and CDR2 sequences are SGDLS and YYNGEE. The length of the CDR3 is 14 residues.

J is TRBJ2-3 and V is TRBV9; 8 bases map to TRBD2. The CDR3 contains 17 residues. The V gene end was trimmed by 0 bases and the J gene end by 2 bases; junction bases not matched to a gene: 8. Germline-derived CDR1 and CDR2 are SGDLS and YYNGEE. CDR3 loop: CASSVVGTRLTTDTQYF. The CDR3 DNA reads TGTGCCAGCAGCGTAGTAGGGACTAGATTAACCACAGATACGCAGTATTTT.

V gene TRBV4-2 combines with J gene TRBJ1-2; unclear D gene. Germline assignment: CDR1 LGHNA and CDR2 YNFKEQ. With 0 bases removed from V and 6 bases from J, the gap between germline ends came to 11 bases. CDR3 length: 14 residues. The CDR3 loop is CASSQDDRRNGYTF. In nucleotides, the CDR3 is TGTGCCAGCAGCCAAGATGACCGGAGAAATGGCTACACCTTC.

The chain has TRBV27 and TRBJ2-3; tentative D call: TRBD1 (6 bases). CDR1 MNHEY and CDR2 SMNVEV come from the germline V gene (reference sequence). The germline V and J ends were trimmed by 5 bases and 6 bases, with 12 bases remaining between them. The CDR3 is 13 amino acids. Here the CDR3 DNA reads TGTGCCAGCAGTCCCCAGGGGCTGGATACGCAGTATTTT. Translated, it gives CASSPQGLDTQYF.

The chain joins TRBV14 to TRBJ2-1, with 8 bases fitting TRBD1. V was clipped by 2 bases and J by 4 bases; unmatched bases: 4. This CDR3 is built from 15 residues. CDR1 and CDR2 (germline): SGHDN, FVKESK. For the CDR3, the DNA is TGTGCCAGCAGCCAAAGACAGGGGAGGTACAATGAGCAGTTCTTC. Protein product: CASSQRQGRYNEQFF. Full variable domain (missing parts from reference TRBV14 and TRBJ2-1): EAGVTQFPSHSVIEKGQTVTLRCDPISGHDNLYWYRRVMGKEIKFLLHFVKESKQDESGMPNNRFLAERTGGTYSTLKVQPAELEDSGVYFCASSQRQGRYNEQFFGPGTRLTVL.